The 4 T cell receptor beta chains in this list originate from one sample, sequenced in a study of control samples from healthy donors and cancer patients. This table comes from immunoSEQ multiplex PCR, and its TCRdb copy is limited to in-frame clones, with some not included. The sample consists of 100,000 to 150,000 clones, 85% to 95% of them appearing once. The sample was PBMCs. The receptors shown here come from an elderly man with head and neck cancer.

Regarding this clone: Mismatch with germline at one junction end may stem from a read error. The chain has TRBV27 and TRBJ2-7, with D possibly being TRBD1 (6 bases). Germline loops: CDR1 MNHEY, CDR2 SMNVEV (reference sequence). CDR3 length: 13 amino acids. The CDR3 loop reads CASSQGTNRDANF. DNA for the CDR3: TGTGCCAGCAGCCAAGGGACCAACAGGGATGCGAACTTC.

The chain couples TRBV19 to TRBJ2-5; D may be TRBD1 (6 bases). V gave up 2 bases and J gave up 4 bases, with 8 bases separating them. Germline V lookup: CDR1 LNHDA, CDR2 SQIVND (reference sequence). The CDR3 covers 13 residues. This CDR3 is CASSIMTGETQYF. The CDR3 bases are TGTGCCAGTAGTATAATGACAGGAGAGACCCAGTACTTC.

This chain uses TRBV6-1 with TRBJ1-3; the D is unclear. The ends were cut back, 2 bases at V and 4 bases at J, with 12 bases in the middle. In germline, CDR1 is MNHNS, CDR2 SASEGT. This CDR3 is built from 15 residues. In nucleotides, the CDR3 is TGTGCCAGCAGTGAAATGGGGATTCTAGGAAACACCATATATTTT. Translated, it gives CASSEMGILGNTIYF.

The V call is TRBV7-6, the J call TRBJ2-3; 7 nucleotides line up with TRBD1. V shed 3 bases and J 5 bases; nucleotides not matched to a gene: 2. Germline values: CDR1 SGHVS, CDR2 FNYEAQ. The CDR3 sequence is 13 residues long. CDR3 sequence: CASSLNRGDTQYF. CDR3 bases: TGTGCCAGCAGCTTGAACAGGGGAGATACGCAGTATTTT.